What follows are 26 T cell receptor beta chains derived from one specimen sequenced in a study of cytomegalovirus exposure and HLA in healthy donors listed by TCRdb under 2017. To prepare the library, the immunoSEQ multiplex PCR assay was applied. For the multiplex PCR, a mixture combining 60 forward primers for TCR Vbeta segments and 13 reverse primers for TCR Jbeta segments was used. In TCRdb, the immuneACCESS table is reduced to in-frame sequences with V and J assigned. These tables do not hold every clone; where another copy was compared, an unresolved V gene accounts for under half, and the others remain unexplained. The table for this sample lists approximately 120,000 clones; approximately 80% of them were counted only once. The ten largest make up less than 4.5% of the sample. The specimen sequenced was PBMCs. Receptors originate from a middle-aged man in good health and CMV-seronegative.

The rearrangement links TRBV4-1 to TRBJ2-7; the match to TRBD1 covers 8 bases. The V and J ends lost 3 bases and 3 bases, in that order; junction bases with no gene match: 7. Germline V gives CDR1 MGHRA, CDR2 YSYEKL. The CDR3 loop spans 15 amino acids. DNA of the CDR3: TGCGCCAGCAGCCAGTTCCCAGGACAGGGCTACGAGCAGTACTTC. This translates into CASSQFPGQGYEQYF.

This sequence joins TRBV2 and TRBJ1-5; 8 nucleotides line up with TRBD1. After removal of 4 bases from V and 4 bases from J, the junction contained 6 bases not matched to a gene. Germline values: CDR1 SNHLY, CDR2 FYNNEI. CDR3 size: 15 residues. The CDR3 sequence is CASSARTGFNQPQHF. The CDR3 DNA follows: TGTGCCAGCAGTGCCCGGACAGGGTTTAATCAGCCCCAGCATTTT.

This chain connects TRBV6-5 to TRBJ2-7, with no clear D. Trimming stripped 5 bases from V and 1 base from J, with 9 bases between. Looked up from germline, CDR1 is MNHEY and CDR2 is SVGAGI. The CDR3 loop spans 13 amino acids. The CDR3 region is CASSAYSSYEQYF. For the CDR3, the DNA is TGTGCCAGCAGTGCCTACTCATCCTACGAGCAGTACTTC.

This clone was found a few times. This chain links TRBV29-1 with TRBJ2-3; D is uncertain. The CDR3 contains 11 residues. Germline values: CDR1 SQVTM, CDR2 ANQGSEA. Trimming pared 5 bases from V and 3 bases from J, leaving 6 bases between. CDR3 sequence (DNA): TGCAGCGTTCGAGTTACAGATACGCAGTATTTT. Encoded protein: CSVRVTDTQYF.

V gene TRBV5-1 combines with J gene TRBJ2-5, with unresolved D. Looked up from germline, CDR1 is SGHRS and CDR2 is YFSETQ. CDR3 size: 12 residues. V lost 2 bases and J lost 5, with 7 bases in between. In DNA, the CDR3 is TGCGCCAGCAGCTTTTCGTTTGAGACCCAGTACTTC. Translated: CASSFSFETQYF.

The rearrangement joins TRBV7-6 to TRBJ1-2, with 9 bases aligning to TRBD1. The CDR3 spans 14 residues. Trimming cost V 3 bases and J 6 bases; bases outside gene matches: 5. From germline, CDR1 is SGHVS and CDR2 FNYEAQ. CDR3 bases: TGTGCCAGCAGCTTCTCCGGGACAGGGAATGGCTACACCTTC. This gives the protein CASSFSGTGNGYTF.

The chain combines TRBV13 with TRBJ2-1; 8 nucleotides match TRBD2. V shed 8 bases and J 4 bases; nucleotides not matched to a gene: 13. Germline V gives CDR1 PRHDT, CDR2 FYEKMQ (reference sequence). The CDR3 contains 16 residues. CDR3 in DNA: TGTGCCAGCTTTCCCCTAAGCGGGGGATTTTACAATGAGCAGTTCTTC. This encodes CASFPLSGGFYNEQFF. Based on the CDR3 plus reference TRBV13 and TRBJ2-1, the full variable domain is AAGVIQSPRHLIKEKRETATLKCYPIPRHDTVYWYQQGPGQDPQFLISFYEKMQSDKGSIPDRFSAQQFSDYHSELNMSSLELGDSALYFCASFPLSGGFYNEQFFGPGTRLTVL.

The rearrangement joins TRBV15 to TRBJ2-7; TRBD1 matches at 7 bases. The CDR3 extends over 16 amino acids. Per the germline V gene, CDR1 is LNHNV and CDR2 is YYDKDF (reference sequence). The junction had 11 bases not matched to a gene; V was cut back by 3 bases and J by 3 bases. The CDR3 DNA reads TGTGCCACCAGCAGGGAACCGGGACAGACACACTACGAGCAGTACTTC. Residues: CATSREPGQTHYEQYF.

The rearrangement uses TRBV7-6 and TRBJ1-4; D gene uncertain. The CDR3 has 12 amino acids. Trimming left V 2 bases short and J 7 bases short, with 5 bases between. Looked up from germline, CDR1 is SGHVS and CDR2 is FNYEAQ. CDR3 sequence (DNA): TGTGCCAGCAGCTTATGGAGTGAAAAACTGTTTTTT. This sequence encodes CASSLWSEKLFF.

J is TRBJ1-2 and V is TRBV7-2, with D tentatively TRBD1 (6 bases). Trimming cost V 5 bases and J 7 bases, with 20 bases left between them. The CDR3 has 15 amino acids. CDR1 and CDR2 (germline): SGHTA, FQGNSA. As DNA, the CDR3 is TGTGCCAGCAGCACCGGACAGACCCTCAGGGGTGGCTACACCTTC. The encoded protein is CASSTGQTLRGGYTF.

The genes are TRBV6-5 and TRBJ1-2; D is uncertain. CDR1 MNHEY and CDR2 SVGAGI come from the germline V gene. The V end was cut by 3 bases, the J end by 4 bases, with 15 bases between. The CDR3 consists of 15 residues. The CDR3 loop is CASSYRPGAPYGYTF. Written as DNA, the CDR3 is TGTGCCAGCAGTTATCGGCCAGGCGCGCCCTATGGCTACACCTTC.

The J gene is TRBJ2-5, the V gene TRBV5-1, with 11 nucleotides matching TRBD1. Gene TRBJ2-7 matches the end of the DNA better, so the J call may be wrong. The CDR3 runs to 16 residues. Germline V gene sequence: CDR1 SGHRS, CDR2 YFSETQ. The CDR3: CASSLEDPGQGGEQYF. DNA of the CDR3: TGCGCCAGCAGCTTGGAGGATCCGGGACAGGGGGGCGAGCAGTACTTC.

This clone has only one observation. The chain recombines TRBV19 with TRBJ1-2; tentatively, D is TRBD1 (6 bases). CDR1 is LNHDA, CDR2 SQIVND, per germline (reference sequence). There are 14 residues in the CDR3. V lost 5 bases and J 6 bases, leaving 16 bases between the germline ends. This chain's CDR3 is CASSPGTSFHGYTF. The CDR3, as DNA: TGTGCCAGTAGTCCCGGGACATCCTTCCATGGCTACACCTTC.

The chain employs TRBV28 and TRBJ1-2; 8 bases line up with TRBD1. V lost 4 bases to trimming and J lost 8 bases; unmatched junction nucleotides: 9. The length of the CDR3 is 14 residues. From germline, CDR1 is MDHEN and CDR2 SYDVKM. The CDR3 here is CASSSRPTGGGYTF. The CDR3 DNA follows: TGTGCCAGCAGTTCCAGGCCAACAGGGGGGGGCTACACCTTC.

This chain connects TRBV7-7 to TRBJ1-2, with no clear D. The length of the CDR3 is 15 residues. Germline lookup yields CDR1 SSHAT and CDR2 FNYEAQ (reference sequence). The V end was cut by 5 bases, the J end by 4 bases, with 17 bases between. The chain's CDR3 is CASSSHAAARYGYTF. The CDR3 bases are TGTGCCAGCAGCAGCCATGCGGCAGCTCGCTATGGCTACACCTTC.

This clone occurred a few times. The chain employs TRBV9 and TRBJ1-5; D may be TRBD1 (5 bases). Trimming took off 4 bases at V and 0 bases at J, with 11 bases between the two ends. Germline V gene lookup returns CDR1 SGDLS and CDR2 YYNGEE. This CDR3 is 15 amino acids long. The CDR3 bases are TGTGCCAGCAGCACAACAGGAGATAGCAATCAGCCCCAGCATTTT. It translates to CASSTTGDSNQPQHF. Full variable domain (missing parts from reference TRBV9 and TRBJ1-5): DSGVTQTPKHLITATGQRVTLRCSPRSGDLSVYWYQQSLDQGLQFLIQYYNGEERAKGNILERFSAQQFPDLHSELNLSSLELGDSALYFCASSTTGDSNQPQHFGDGTRLSIL.

This sequence joins TRBV5-6 and TRBJ1-3; TRBD1 might be the D (5 bases). Trimming pared 1 base from V and 0 bases from J, leaving 11 bases between. The V gene's germline CDR1 is SGHDT and CDR2 YYEEEE. The CDR3 loop spans 16 amino acids. As DNA, the CDR3 is TGTGCCAGCAGCTTGAGGGGTACCTTCTCTGGAAACACCATATATTTT. It translates to CASSLRGTFSGNTIYF.

This chain links TRBV5-6 with TRBJ1-2, with D possibly TRBD1 on 6 matching bases. Germline-derived CDR1 and CDR2 are SGHDT and YYEEEE. This CDR3 contains 14 residues. The V end lost 0 bases, the J end lost 9 bases, and 15 bases lay between the germline ends. CDR3 nucleotides: TGTGCCAGCAGCTTGGACGCGACAGGAAGGAGCTACACCTTC. The encoded protein is CASSLDATGRSYTF. The full variable domain, rest sourced from reference TRBV5-6 and TRBJ1-2, is DAGVTQSPTHLIKTRGQQVTLRCSPKSGHDTVSWYQQALGQGPQFIFQYYEEEERQRGNFPDRFSGHQFPNYSSELNVNALLLGDSALYLCASSLDATGRSYTFGSGTRLTVV.

The chain joins TRBV10-3 to TRBJ1-4, with 8 bases fitting TRBD1. V dropped 8 bases and J dropped 8; count of bases not matched to a gene: 4. This CDR3 is built from 12 residues. CDR1 is ENHRY, CDR2 SYGVKD, per germline. CDR3 coding DNA: TGTGCCATCGGACAGGGAGGAGAAAAACTGTTTTTT. This gives the protein CAIGQGGEKLFF.

CDR3 region: CASRQGSSPLHF. The CDR3 DNA sequence: TGTGCCTCCCGACAGGGAAGTTCACCCCTCCACTTT. The chain recombines TRBV7-9 with TRBJ1-6, with 7 bases identical to TRBD1. The junction had 7 bases not matched to a gene; V was cut back by 11 bases and J by 9 bases. CDR3 size: 12 residues. In germline, CDR1 is SEHNR, CDR2 FQNEAQ (reference sequence). The entire variable domain, with the rest obtained from reference TRBV7-9 and TRBJ1-6, is as follows: DTGVSQNPRHKITKRGQNVTFRCDPISEHNRLYWYRQTLGQGPEFLTYFQNEAQLEKSRLLSDRFSAERPKGSFSTLEIQRTEQGDSAMYLCASRQGSSPLHFGNGTRLTVT.

This clone has just a few counts. The chain couples TRBV7-2 to TRBJ2-1, with D tentatively TRBD2 (7 bases). Germline assignment: CDR1 SGHTA and CDR2 FQGNSA. This CDR3 is built from 15 residues. With 3 bases removed from V and 0 bases from J, the gap between germline ends came to 9 bases. Written as DNA, the CDR3 is TGTGCCAGCAGCTTTGGGGGGGCCTCCTACAATGAGCAGTTCTTC. This translates into CASSFGGASYNEQFF.

The chain links TRBV18 to TRBJ2-1; TRBD2 is a possible D gene (6 bases). Per germline, CDR1 KGHSH and CDR2 LQKENI. Trimming removed 5 bases from V and 8 bases from J, with 16 bases in between. This CDR3 has 14 amino acids. The DNA of the CDR3 is TGTGCCAGCTCAATCCCTTGGGGGGAGGATGAGCAGTTCTTC. Its protein product is CASSIPWGEDEQFF. Variable domain in full (rest from reference TRBV18 and TRBJ2-1): NAGVMQNPRHLVRRRGQEARLRCSPMKGHSHVYWYRQLPEEGLKFMVYLQKENIIDESGMPKERFSAEFPKEGPSILRIQQVVRGDSAAYFCASSIPWGEDEQFFGPGTRLTVL.

Regarding this clone: One junction end does not reproduce the germline sequence, and a read error may be involved. This sequence joins TRBV19 and TRBJ1-1, with 10 bases lining up with TRBD1. This CDR3 comprises 15 residues. The germline CDR1 and CDR2 sequences are LNHDA and SQIVND (reference sequence). In DNA form, the CDR3 reads TGTGCCAGTAGTACTGACAGGGGGCTTGGCACTGAAGCTCTCTTT. Its protein is CASSTDRGLGTEALF. Drawing the rest from reference TRBV19 and TRBJ1-1, the complete variable domain is DGGITQSPKYLFRKEGQNVTLSCEQNLNHDAMYWYRQDPGQGLRLIYYSQIVNDFQKGDIAEGYSVSREKKESFPLTVTSAQKNPTAFYLCASSTDRGLGTEALFGQGTRLTVV.

The J gene is TRBJ1-4, the V gene TRBV7-2; 7 positions match TRBD1. The CDR3 covers 15 residues. CDR1 is SGHTA, CDR2 FQGNSA, per germline. Unmatched junction bases numbered 8, after V lost 5 bases and J lost 5 bases. CDR3 in amino acids: CASSTQQGRNEKLFF. CDR3 DNA sequence: TGTGCCAGCAGCACCCAACAGGGGAGGAATGAAAAACTGTTTTTT.

This CDR3 is CASSPTPLPKNIQYF. In DNA form, the CDR3 reads TGTGCCAGCAGCCCAACCCCTCTACCCAAAAACATTCAGTACTTC. The gene calls are TRBV7-9 and TRBJ2-4, with D hard to call. The germline V gene has CDR1 SEHNR and CDR2 FQNEAQ (reference sequence). V was clipped by 5 bases and J by 2 bases, with 13 bases between them. This CDR3 contains 15 residues.

The chain employs TRBV6-5 and TRBJ1-5, with D uncertain. The CDR3 extends over 13 amino acids. The germline V and J ends were trimmed by 10 bases and 5 bases, with 15 bases remaining between them. Per the germline V gene, CDR1 is MNHEY and CDR2 is SVGAGI. CDR3 loop: CATKRGLDQPQHF. CDR3 DNA sequence: TGTGCCACAAAACGGGGTTTGGATCAGCCCCAGCATTTT.